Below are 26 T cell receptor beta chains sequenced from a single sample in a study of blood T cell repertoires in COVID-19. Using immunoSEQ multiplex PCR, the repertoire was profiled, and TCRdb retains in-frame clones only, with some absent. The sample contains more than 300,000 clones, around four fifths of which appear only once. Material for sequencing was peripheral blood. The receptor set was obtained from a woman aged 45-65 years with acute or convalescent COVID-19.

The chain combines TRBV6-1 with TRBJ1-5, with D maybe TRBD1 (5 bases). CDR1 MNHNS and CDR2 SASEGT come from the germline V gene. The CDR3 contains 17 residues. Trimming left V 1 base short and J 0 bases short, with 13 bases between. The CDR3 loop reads CASSEGSRQYSNQPQHF. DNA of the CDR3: TGTGCCAGCAGTGAAGGAAGTCGACAGTATAGCAATCAGCCCCAGCATTTT.

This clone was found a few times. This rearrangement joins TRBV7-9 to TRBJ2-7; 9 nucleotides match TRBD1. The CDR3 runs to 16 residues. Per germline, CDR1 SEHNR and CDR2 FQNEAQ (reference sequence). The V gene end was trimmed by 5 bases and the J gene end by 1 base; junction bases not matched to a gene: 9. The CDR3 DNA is TGTGCCAGCAGCGGAGGAGGGACAGGGTTATCCTACGAGCAGTACTTC. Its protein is CASSGGGTGLSYEQYF.

CDR3 sequence (DNA): TGTGCCACCGCCCGGGGGGATAGCTCCTACAATGAGCAGTTCTTC. It codes for CATARGDSSYNEQFF. J is TRBJ2-1 and V is TRBV6-5, with 7 positions matching TRBD2. CDR1 is MNHEY, CDR2 SVGAGI, per germline. V trimming: 10 bases; J trimming: 0 bases; junction bases outside the gene matches: 9. This CDR3 has 15 residues.

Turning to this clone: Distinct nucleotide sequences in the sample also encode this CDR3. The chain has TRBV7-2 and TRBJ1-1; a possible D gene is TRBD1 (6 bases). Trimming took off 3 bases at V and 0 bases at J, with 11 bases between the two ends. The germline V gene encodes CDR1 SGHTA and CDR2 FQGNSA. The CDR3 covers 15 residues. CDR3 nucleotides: TGTGCCAGCAGCTTGGCGGGGGGCCTGAACACTGAAGCTTTCTTT. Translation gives CASSLAGGLNTEAFF.

CDR3 in DNA: TGTGCCAGTAGTCCCGGACAGGTCCCCTCTGGGGCCAACGTCCTGACTTTC. It translates to CASSPGQVPSGANVLTF. The rearrangement joins TRBV19 to TRBJ2-6; 7 bases fit TRBD1. Trimming removed 5 bases from V and 0 bases from J; junction bases left unmatched: 7. There are 17 residues in the CDR3. Germline CDR1 LNHDA, CDR2 SQIVND (reference sequence).

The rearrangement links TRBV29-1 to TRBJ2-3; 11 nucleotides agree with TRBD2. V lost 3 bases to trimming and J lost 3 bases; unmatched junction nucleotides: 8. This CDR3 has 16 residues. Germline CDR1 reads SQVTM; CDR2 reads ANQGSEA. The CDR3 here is CSVEGIAGGQTDTQYF. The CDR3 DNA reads TGCAGCGTTGAGGGGATAGCGGGAGGGCAAACAGATACGCAGTATTTT.

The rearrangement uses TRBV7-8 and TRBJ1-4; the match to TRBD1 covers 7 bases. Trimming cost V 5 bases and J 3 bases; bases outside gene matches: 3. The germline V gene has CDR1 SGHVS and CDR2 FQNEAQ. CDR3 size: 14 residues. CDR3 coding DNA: TGTGCCAGCAGCCGAGACAGGGCTAATGAAAAACTGTTTTTT. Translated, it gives CASSRDRANEKLFF.

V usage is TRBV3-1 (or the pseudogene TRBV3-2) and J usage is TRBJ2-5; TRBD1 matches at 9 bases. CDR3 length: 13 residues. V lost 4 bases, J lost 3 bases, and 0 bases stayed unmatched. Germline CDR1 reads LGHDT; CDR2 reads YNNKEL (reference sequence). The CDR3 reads CASSRTGEETQYF. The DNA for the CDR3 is TGTGCCAGCAGCCGGACAGGGGAAGAGACCCAGTACTTC.

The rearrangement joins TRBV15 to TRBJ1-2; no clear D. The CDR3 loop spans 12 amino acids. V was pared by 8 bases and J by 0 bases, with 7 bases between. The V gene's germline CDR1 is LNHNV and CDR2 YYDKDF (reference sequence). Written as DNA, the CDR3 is TGTGCCACCTCACAGCCTAACTATGGCTACACCTTC. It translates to CATSQPNYGYTF. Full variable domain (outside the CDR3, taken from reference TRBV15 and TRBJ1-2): DAMVIQNPRYQVTQFGKPVTLSCSQTLNHNVMYWYQQKSSQAPKLLFHYYDKDFNNEADTPDNFQSRRPNTSFCFLDIRSPGLGDTAMYLCATSQPNYGYTFGSGTRLTVV.

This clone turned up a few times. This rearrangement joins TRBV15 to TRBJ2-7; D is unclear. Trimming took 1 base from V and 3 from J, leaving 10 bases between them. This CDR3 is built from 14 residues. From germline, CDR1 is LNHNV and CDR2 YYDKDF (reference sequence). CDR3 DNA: TGTGCCACCAGCAGAGGGGCTGGTCGCTACGAGCAGTACGTC. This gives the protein CATSRGAGRYEQYV.

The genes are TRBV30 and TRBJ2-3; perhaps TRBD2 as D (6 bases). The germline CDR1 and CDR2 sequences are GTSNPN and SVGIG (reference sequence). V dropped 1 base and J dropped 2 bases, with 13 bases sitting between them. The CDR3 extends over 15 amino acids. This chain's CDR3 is CAWSEYGSVTDTQYF. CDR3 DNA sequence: TGTGCCTGGAGTGAGTACGGGAGTGTCACAGATACGCAGTATTTT.

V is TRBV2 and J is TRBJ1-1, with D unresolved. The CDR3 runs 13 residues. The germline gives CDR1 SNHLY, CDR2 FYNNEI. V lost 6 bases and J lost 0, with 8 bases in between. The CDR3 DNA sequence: TGTGCCAGCAGGAGGGAGGTGAACACTGAAGCTTTCTTT. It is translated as CASRREVNTEAFF.

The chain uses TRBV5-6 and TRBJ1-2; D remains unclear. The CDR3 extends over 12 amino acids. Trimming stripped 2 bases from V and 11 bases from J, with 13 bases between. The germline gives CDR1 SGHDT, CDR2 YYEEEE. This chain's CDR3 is CASSLSRGRYTF. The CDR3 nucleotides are TGTGCCAGCAGCTTAAGCAGAGGGAGGTACACCTTC.

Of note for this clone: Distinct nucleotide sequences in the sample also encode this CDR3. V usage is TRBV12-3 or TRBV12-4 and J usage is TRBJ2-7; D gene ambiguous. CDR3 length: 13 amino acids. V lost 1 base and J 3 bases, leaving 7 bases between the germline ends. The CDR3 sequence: CASSLDSFYEQYF. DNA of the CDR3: TGTGCCAGCAGTTTAGACAGTTTCTACGAGCAGTACTTC.

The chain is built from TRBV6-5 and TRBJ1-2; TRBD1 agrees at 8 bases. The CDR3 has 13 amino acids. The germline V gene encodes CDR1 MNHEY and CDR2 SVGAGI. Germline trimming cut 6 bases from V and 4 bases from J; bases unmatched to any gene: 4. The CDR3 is CASSTTGGYGYTF. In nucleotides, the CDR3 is TGTGCCAGCAGCACCACAGGGGGCTATGGCTACACCTTC.

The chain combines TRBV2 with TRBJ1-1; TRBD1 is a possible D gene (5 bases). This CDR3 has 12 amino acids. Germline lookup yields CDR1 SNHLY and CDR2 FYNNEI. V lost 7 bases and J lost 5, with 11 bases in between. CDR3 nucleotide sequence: TGTGCCAGCACGAGACAGCCAACTGAAGCTTTCTTT. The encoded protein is CASTRQPTEAFF.

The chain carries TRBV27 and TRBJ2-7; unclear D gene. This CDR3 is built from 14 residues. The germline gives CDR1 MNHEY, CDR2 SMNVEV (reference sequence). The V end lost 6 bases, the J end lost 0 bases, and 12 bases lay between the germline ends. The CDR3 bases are TGTGCCAGCAGCTTGACTTCAAGCTCCTACGAGCAGTACTTC. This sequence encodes CASSLTSSSYEQYF.

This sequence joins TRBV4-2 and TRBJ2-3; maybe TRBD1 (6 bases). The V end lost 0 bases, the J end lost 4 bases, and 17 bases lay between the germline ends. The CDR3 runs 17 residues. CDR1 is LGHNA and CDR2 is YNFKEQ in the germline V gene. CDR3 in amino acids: CASSQDPGPGASDTQYF. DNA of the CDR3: TGTGCCAGCAGCCAAGATCCCGGGCCAGGGGCCTCAGATACGCAGTATTTT.

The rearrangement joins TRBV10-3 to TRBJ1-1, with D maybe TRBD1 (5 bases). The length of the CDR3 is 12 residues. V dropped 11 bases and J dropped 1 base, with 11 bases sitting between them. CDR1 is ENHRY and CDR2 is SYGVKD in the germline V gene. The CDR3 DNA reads TGTGCCTCGAGGACATGGAACACTGAAGCTTTCTTT. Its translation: CASRTWNTEAFF.

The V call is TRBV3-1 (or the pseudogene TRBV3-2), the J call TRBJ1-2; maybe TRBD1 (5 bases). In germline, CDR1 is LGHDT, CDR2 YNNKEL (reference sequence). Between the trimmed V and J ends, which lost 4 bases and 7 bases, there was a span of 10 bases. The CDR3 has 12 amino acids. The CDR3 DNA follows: TGTGCCAGCAGCCGGGGCGGGGCTGGCTACACCTTC. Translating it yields CASSRGGAGYTF.

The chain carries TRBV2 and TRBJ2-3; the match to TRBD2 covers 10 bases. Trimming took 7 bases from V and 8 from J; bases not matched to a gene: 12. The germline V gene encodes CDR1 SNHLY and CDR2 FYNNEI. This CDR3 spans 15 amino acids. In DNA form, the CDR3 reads TGTGCCAGCACTTCTTCGGGGACTAGCGACGGTACGCAGTATTTT. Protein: CASTSSGTSDGTQYF.

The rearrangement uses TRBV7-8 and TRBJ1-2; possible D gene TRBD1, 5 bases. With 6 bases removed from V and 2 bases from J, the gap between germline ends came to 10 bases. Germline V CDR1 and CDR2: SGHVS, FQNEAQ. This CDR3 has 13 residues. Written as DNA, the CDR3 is TGTGCCAGCAGGCGTGACAGAAACTATGGCTACACCTTC. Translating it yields CASRRDRNYGYTF. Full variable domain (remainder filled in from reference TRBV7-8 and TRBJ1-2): GAGVSQSPRYKVAKRGQDVALRCDPISGHVSLFWYQQALGQGPEFLTYFQNEAQLDKSGLPSDRFFAERPEGSVSTLKIQRTQQEDSAVYLCASRRDRNYGYTFGSGTRLTVV.

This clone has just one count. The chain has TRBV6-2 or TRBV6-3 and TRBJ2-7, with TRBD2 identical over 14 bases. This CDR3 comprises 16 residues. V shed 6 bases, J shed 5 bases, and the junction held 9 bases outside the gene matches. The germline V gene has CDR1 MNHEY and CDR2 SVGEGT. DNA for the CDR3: TGTGCCAGCAGCCGGAGACTAGCGGGAGGGCCGAACGAGCAGTACTTC. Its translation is CASSRRLAGGPNEQYF.

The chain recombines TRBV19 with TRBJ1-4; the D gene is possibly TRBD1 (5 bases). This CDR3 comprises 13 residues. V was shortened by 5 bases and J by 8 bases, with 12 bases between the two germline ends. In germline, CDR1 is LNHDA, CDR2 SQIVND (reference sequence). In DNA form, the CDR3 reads TGTGCCAGTAGTCCCAGGGTAAAGGAAAAACTGTTTTTT. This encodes CASSPRVKEKLFF.

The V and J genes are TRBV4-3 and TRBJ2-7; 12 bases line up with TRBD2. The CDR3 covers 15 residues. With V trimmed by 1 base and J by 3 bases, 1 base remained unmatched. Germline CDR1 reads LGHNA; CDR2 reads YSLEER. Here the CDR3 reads CASSQGLAGDYEQYF. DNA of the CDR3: TGCGCCAGCAGCCAAGGACTAGCGGGAGACTACGAGCAGTACTTC.

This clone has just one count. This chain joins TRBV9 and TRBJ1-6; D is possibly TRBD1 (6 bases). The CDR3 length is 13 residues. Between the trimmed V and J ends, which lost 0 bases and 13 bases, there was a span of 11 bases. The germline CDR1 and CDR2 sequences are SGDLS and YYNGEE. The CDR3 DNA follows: TGTGCCAGCAGCGTAGAAAACCAGGGGCCCCTCCACTTT. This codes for CASSVENQGPLHF.